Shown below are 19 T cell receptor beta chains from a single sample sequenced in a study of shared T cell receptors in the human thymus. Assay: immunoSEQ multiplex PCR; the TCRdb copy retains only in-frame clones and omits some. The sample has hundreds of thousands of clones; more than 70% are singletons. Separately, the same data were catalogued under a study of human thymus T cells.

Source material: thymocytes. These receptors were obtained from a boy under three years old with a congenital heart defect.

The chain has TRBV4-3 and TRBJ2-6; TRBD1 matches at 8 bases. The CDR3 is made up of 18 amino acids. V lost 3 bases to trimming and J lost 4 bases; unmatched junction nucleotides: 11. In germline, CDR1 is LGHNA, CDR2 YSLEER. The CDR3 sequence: CASSQGNRGLKGANVLTF. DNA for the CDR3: TGCGCCAGCAGCCAGGGAAACAGGGGGTTGAAAGGGGCCAACGTCCTGACTTTC.

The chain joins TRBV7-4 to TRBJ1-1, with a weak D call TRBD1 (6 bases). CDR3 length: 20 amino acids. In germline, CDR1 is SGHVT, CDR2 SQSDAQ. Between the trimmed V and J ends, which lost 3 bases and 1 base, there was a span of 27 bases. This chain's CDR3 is CASSLGPGDPSDSPNTEAFF. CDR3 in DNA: TGTGCCAGCAGCTTGGGACCAGGGGACCCGTCCGACAGCCCGAACACTGAAGCTTTCTTT.

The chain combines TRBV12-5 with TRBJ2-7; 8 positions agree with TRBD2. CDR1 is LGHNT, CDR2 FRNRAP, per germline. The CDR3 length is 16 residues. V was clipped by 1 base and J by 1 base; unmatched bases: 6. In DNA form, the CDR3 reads TGTGCTAGTGGTTTGGGCAGCGGGGGTATGTCCTACGAGCAGTACTTC. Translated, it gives CASGLGSGGMSYEQYF.

In nucleotides, the CDR3 is TGTGCCAGCAGAAAACATGGAGGCAAAGACTACTCCTACGAGCAGTACTTC. It codes for CASRKHGGKDYSYEQYF. The chain combines TRBV28 with TRBJ2-7, with D possibly TRBD2 on 5 matching bases. Germline loops: CDR1 MDHEN, CDR2 SYDVKM. The V and J ends lost 6 bases and 0 bases respectively, with 21 bases between them. The CDR3 totals 17 residues.

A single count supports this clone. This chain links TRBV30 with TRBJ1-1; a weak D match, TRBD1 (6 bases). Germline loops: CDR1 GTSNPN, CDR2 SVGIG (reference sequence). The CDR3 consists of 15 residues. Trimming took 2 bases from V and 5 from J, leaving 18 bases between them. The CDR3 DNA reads TGTGCCTGGAGTCCCCGGCAGGGGATGGCGACTGAAGCTTTCTTT. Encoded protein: CAWSPRQGMATEAFF. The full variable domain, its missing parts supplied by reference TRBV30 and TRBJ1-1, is SQTIHQWPATLVQPVGSPLSLECTVEGTSNPNLYWYRQAAGRGLQLLFYSVGIGQISSEVPQNLSASRPQDRQFILSSKKLLLSDSGFYLCAWSPRQGMATEAFFGQGTRLTVV.

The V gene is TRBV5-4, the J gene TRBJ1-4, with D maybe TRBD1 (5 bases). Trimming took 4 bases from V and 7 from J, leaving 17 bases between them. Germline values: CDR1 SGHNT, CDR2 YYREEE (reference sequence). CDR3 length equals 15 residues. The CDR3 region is CASSAGGGTSEKLFF. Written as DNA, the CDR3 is TGTGCCAGCAGCGCGGGGGGAGGGACGAGTGAAAAACTGTTTTTT.

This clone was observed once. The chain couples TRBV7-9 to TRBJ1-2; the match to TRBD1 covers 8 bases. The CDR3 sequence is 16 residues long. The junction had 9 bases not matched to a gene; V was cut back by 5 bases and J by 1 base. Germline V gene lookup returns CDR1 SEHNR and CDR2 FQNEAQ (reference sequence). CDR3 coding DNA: TGTGCCAGCAGCCTCACGGACAGGGACAATAACTATGGCTACACCTTC. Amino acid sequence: CASSLTDRDNNYGYTF.

CDR3 nucleotides: TGCGCCAGCAGCCAAGATGCATCCTTGAGTCGCAATCAGCCCCAGCATTTT. Protein sequence: CASSQDASLSRNQPQHF. J is TRBJ1-5 and V is TRBV4-3; D is unclear. The germline V gene encodes CDR1 LGHNA and CDR2 YSLEER. The CDR3 has 17 amino acids. With 0 bases removed from V and 2 bases from J, the gap between germline ends came to 14 bases.

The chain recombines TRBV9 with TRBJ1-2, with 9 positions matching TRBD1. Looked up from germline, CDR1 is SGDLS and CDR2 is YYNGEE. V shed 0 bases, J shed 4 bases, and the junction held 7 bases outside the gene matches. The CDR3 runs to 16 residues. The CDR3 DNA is TGTGCCAGCAGCGTAGACAGGGGGCGGCCCCTCTATGGCTACACCTTC. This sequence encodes CASSVDRGRPLYGYTF.

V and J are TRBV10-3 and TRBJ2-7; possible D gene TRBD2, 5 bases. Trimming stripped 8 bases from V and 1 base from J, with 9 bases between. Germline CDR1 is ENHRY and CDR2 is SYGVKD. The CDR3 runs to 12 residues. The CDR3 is CAIGSVSYEQYF. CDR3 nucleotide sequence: TGTGCCATCGGTAGCGTTTCCTACGAGCAGTACTTC.

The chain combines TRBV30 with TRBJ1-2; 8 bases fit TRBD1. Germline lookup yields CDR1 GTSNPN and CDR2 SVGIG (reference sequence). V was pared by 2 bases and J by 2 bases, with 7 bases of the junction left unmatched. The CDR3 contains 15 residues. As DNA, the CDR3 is TGTGCCTGGAGTTACAACAGGGGGTGCAACTATGGCTACACCTTC. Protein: CAWSYNRGCNYGYTF. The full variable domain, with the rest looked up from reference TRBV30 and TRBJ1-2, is SQTIHQWPATLVQPVGSPLSLECTVEGTSNPNLYWYRQAAGRGLQLLFYSVGIGQISSEVPQNLSASRPQDRQFILSSKKLLLSDSGFYLCAWSYNRGCNYGYTFGSGTRLTVV.

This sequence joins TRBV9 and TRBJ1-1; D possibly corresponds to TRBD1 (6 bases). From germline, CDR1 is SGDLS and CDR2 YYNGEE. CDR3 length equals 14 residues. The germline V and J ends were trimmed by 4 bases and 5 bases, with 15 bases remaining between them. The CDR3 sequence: CASSPEGGRTEAFF. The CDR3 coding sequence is TGTGCCAGCAGCCCCGAGGGGGGGCGAACTGAAGCTTTCTTT.

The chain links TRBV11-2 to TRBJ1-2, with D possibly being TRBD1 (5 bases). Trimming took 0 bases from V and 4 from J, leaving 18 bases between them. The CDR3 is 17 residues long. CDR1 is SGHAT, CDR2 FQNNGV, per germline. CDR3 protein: CASSLDTAGWGLYGYTF. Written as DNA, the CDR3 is TGTGCCAGCAGCTTAGATACGGCAGGGTGGGGCCTCTATGGCTACACCTTC. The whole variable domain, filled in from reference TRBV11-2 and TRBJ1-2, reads EAGVAQSPRYKIIEKRQSVAFWCNPISGHATLYWYQQILGQGPKLLIQFQNNGVVDDSQLPKDRFSAERLKGVDSTLKIQPAKLEDSAVYLCASSLDTAGWGLYGYTFGSGTRLTVV.

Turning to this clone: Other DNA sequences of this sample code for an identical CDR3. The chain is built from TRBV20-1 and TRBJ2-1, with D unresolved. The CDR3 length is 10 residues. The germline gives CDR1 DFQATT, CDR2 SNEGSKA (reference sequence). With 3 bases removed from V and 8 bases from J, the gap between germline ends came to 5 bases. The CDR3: CSASVDEQFF. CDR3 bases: TGCAGTGCTAGTGTCGATGAGCAGTTCTTC.

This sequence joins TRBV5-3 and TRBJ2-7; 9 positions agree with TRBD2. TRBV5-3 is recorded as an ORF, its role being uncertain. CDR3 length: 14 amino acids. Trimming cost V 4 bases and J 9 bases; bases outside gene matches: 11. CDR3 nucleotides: TGTGCCAGAAGCACATTAGCGGGAGTTATTCCGCAGTACTTC. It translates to CARSTLAGVIPQYF.

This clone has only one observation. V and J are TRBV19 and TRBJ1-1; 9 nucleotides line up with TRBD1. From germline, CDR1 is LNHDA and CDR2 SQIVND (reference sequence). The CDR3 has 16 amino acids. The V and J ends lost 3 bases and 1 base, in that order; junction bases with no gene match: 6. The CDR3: CASSILGQGRNTEAFF. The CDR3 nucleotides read TGTGCCAGTAGTATCTTGGGACAGGGAAGGAACACTGAAGCTTTCTTT.

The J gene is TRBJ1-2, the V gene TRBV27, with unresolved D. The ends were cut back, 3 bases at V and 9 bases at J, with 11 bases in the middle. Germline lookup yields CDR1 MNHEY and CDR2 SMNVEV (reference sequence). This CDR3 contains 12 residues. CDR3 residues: CASSLVGGSYTF. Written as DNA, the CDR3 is TGTGCCAGCAGTTTGGTAGGCGGCAGCTACACCTTC.

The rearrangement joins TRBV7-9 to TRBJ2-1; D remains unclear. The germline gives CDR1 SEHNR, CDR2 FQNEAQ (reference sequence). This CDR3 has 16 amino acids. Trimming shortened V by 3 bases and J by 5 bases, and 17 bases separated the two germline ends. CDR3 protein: CASSFVSGHLDNEQFF. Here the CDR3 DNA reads TGTGCCAGCAGCTTCGTTAGTGGGCACTTGGACAATGAGCAGTTCTTC.

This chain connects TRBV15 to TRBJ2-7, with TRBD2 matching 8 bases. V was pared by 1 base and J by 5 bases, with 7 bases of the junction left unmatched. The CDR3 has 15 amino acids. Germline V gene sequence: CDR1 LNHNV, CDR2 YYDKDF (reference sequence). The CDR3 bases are TGTGCCACCAGCAGAGTCTCGGGAGGGCTAAACGAGCAGTACTTC. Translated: CATSRVSGGLNEQYF.